The rows below give T cell receptor beta chains drawn from one sample of a study of T cell clonotyping in hematopoietic cell transplantation. Sequencing used immunoSEQ multiplex PCR; TCRdb keeps in-frame clones, though not all of them. Altogether approximately 11,000 clones are present, approximately 90% being singletons, with the ten largest covering roughly 0.83%. Material: peripheral blood mononuclear cells. The receptors stem from a woman between 45 and 65 years old in good health. Some clones in this sample may be carry-over from other donors' samples. Each CDR3 is given with its conserved first and last residue. Each record gives: CDR3 length, D gene, J gene, clone size, V gene, CDR3 protein, CDR3 DNA. D genes are given only for firm matches. Clone size appears in some rows only: once, few, many, or a class for an expanded clone.

CDR3 length: 14; D gene: -; J gene: TRBJ1-5; clone size: -; V gene: TRBV28; CDR3 protein: CASSLLAGDQPQHF; CDR3 DNA: TGTGCCAGCAGTTTGCTGGCGGGGGATCAGCCCCAGCATTTT
CDR3 length: 13; D gene: -; J gene: TRBJ1-4; clone size: -; V gene: TRBV7-2; CDR3 protein: CASSLGASEKLFF; CDR3 DNA: TGTGCCAGCAGCTTAGGGGCAAGTGAAAAACTGTTTTTT
CDR3 length: 14; D gene: TRBD1; J gene: TRBJ2-2; clone size: -; V gene: TRBV11-1; CDR3 protein: CASSPDRGAGELFF; CDR3 DNA: TGTGCCAGCAGCCCGGACAGGGGTGCCGGGGAGCTGTTTTTT
CDR3 length: 14; D gene: -; J gene: TRBJ1-2; clone size: -; V gene: TRBV7-2; CDR3 protein: CASSSGFTSYGYTF; CDR3 DNA: TGTGCCAGCAGCTCGGGATTTACTAGCTATGGCTACACCTTC
CDR3 length: 15; D gene: TRBD1; J gene: TRBJ2-7; clone size: -; V gene: TRBV6-1; CDR3 protein: CASSKGQGSTYEQYF; CDR3 DNA: TGTGCCAGCAGTAAGGGACAGGGGTCCACCTACGAGCAGTACTTC
CDR3 length: 16; D gene: -; J gene: TRBJ2-1; clone size: -; V gene: TRBV5-1; CDR3 protein: CASDFLGGPSYNEQFF; CDR3 DNA: TGCGCCAGCGACTTCCTGGGGGGGCCCTCCTACAATGAGCAGTTCTTC
CDR3 length: 15; D gene: -; J gene: TRBJ2-3; clone size: -; V gene: TRBV5-6; CDR3 protein: CASSKSIAGTDTQYF; CDR3 DNA: TGTGCCAGCAGCAAGTCAATAGCGGGCACAGATACGCAGTATTTT
CDR3 length: 21; D gene: TRBD1; J gene: TRBJ2-1; clone size: -; V gene: TRBV4-1; CDR3 protein: CASSQDRGQGASRGQNNEQFF; CDR3 DNA: TGCGCCAGCAGCCAAGATAGGGGACAGGGGGCGAGCCGGGGCCAAAACAATGAGCAGTTCTTC
CDR3 length: 16; D gene: TRBD1; J gene: TRBJ1-2; clone size: -; V gene: TRBV6-1; CDR3 protein: CASSEITGGFPYGYTF; CDR3 DNA: TGTGCCAGCAGTGAAATTACAGGGGGCTTTCCTTATGGCTACACCTTC
CDR3 length: 9; D gene: -; J gene: TRBJ1-2; clone size: -; V gene: TRBV29-1; CDR3 protein: CSEDYGYTF; CDR3 DNA: TGCAGCGAGGACTATGGCTACACCTTC
CDR3 length: 17; D gene: -; J gene: TRBJ1-3; clone size: -; V gene: TRBV9; CDR3 protein: CASSGQGGRFSGNTIYF; CDR3 DNA: TGTGCCAGCAGCGGGCAAGGGGGACGGTTCTCTGGAAACACCATATATTTT
CDR3 length: 15; D gene: -; J gene: TRBJ2-7; clone size: -; V gene: TRBV6-5; CDR3 protein: CASSYSMSRNREQYF; CDR3 DNA: TGTGCCAGCAGTTACTCGATGTCACGTAACCGCGAGCAGTACTTC
CDR3 length: 13; D gene: TRBD1; J gene: TRBJ2-7; clone size: -; V gene: TRBV6-5; CDR3 protein: CASSTTGFHEQYF; CDR3 DNA: TGTGCCAGCAGTACGACAGGGTTTCACGAGCAGTACTTC
CDR3 length: 14; D gene: -; J gene: TRBJ1-3; clone size: -; V gene: TRBV4-3; CDR3 protein: CASSQEYREGTIYF; CDR3 DNA: TGCGCCAGCAGCCAAGAATACAGGGAAGGCACCATATATTTT
CDR3 length: 14; D gene: -; J gene: TRBJ1-2; clone size: once; V gene: TRBV27; CDR3 protein: CASSLDRGGYGYTF; CDR3 DNA: TGTGCCAGCAGTTTAGACAGAGGCGGCTATGGCTACACCTTC
CDR3 length: 17; D gene: -; J gene: TRBJ2-1; clone size: -; V gene: TRBV10-3; CDR3 protein: CAISEISQGSSYNEQFF; CDR3 DNA: TGTGCCATCAGTGAGATTTCTCAGGGGAGCTCCTACAATGAGCAGTTCTTC
CDR3 length: 13; D gene: -; J gene: TRBJ2-5; clone size: -; V gene: TRBV14; CDR3 protein: CASSPRLWETQYF; CDR3 DNA: TGTGCCAGCAGCCCTAGGCTATGGGAGACCCAGTACTTC
CDR3 length: 13; D gene: -; J gene: TRBJ2-5; clone size: -; V gene: TRBV9; CDR3 protein: CASSWSVQETQYF; CDR3 DNA: TGTGCCAGCAGCTGGAGTGTCCAAGAGACCCAGTACTTC
CDR3 length: 15; D gene: -; J gene: TRBJ1-1; clone size: -; V gene: TRBV6-5; CDR3 protein: CASSYSIQGNTEAFF; CDR3 DNA: TGTGCCAGCAGTTACTCGATTCAGGGTAACACTGAAGCTTTCTTT
CDR3 length: 15; D gene: TRBD2; J gene: TRBJ2-5; clone size: -; V gene: TRBV7-2; CDR3 protein: CASSATGTTRETQYF; CDR3 DNA: TGTGCCAGCAGCGCCACCGGGACTACTAGAGAGACCCAGTACTTC
CDR3 length: 18; D gene: -; J gene: TRBJ1-6; clone size: -; V gene: TRBV27; CDR3 protein: CASSVSRLTISYNSPLHF; CDR3 DNA: TGTGCCAGCAGCGTCTCGAGACTGACGATCTCCTATAATTCACCCCTCCACTTT
CDR3 length: 15; D gene: TRBD1; J gene: TRBJ1-1; clone size: -; V gene: TRBV2; CDR3 protein: CASSIHGTANTEAFF; CDR3 DNA: TGTGCCAGCAGTATTCACGGGACAGCGAACACTGAAGCTTTCTTT
CDR3 length: 12; D gene: -; J gene: TRBJ1-2; clone size: -; V gene: TRBV7-2; CDR3 protein: CASSPLEFGYTF; CDR3 DNA: TGTGCCAGCAGCCCCTTAGAATTTGGCTACACCTTC
CDR3 length: 14; D gene: -; J gene: TRBJ1-1; clone size: -; V gene: TRBV10-3; CDR3 protein: CAIAEGGAHTEAFF; CDR3 DNA: TGTGCCATCGCCGAGGGGGGGGCCCACACTGAAGCTTTCTTT
CDR3 length: 14; D gene: -; J gene: TRBJ2-7; clone size: -; V gene: TRBV19; CDR3 protein: CASADWTTDYEQYF; CDR3 DNA: TGTGCCAGCGCCGATTGGACGACGGACTACGAGCAGTACTTC
CDR3 length: 13; D gene: -; J gene: TRBJ1-2; clone size: -; V gene: TRBV6-6; CDR3 protein: CASSLDSNYGYTF; CDR3 DNA: TGTGCCAGCAGTCTCGACAGCAACTATGGCTACACCTTC
CDR3 length: 15; D gene: -; J gene: TRBJ1-1; clone size: -; V gene: TRBV11-1; CDR3 protein: CASSLDPGWPTEAFF; CDR3 DNA: TGTGCCAGCAGCTTAGATCCAGGGTGGCCCACTGAAGCTTTCTTT
CDR3 length: 14; D gene: TRBD1; J gene: TRBJ2-5; clone size: -; V gene: TRBV6-5; CDR3 protein: CASQEQGATETQYF; CDR3 DNA: TGTGCCAGCCAAGAACAGGGGGCTACGGAGACCCAGTACTTC
CDR3 length: 15; D gene: TRBD1; J gene: TRBJ1-1; clone size: -; V gene: TRBV28; CDR3 protein: CASSSPGGQTTEAFF; CDR3 DNA: TGTGCCAGCAGTTCCCCAGGGGGGCAGACCACTGAAGCTTTCTTT
CDR3 length: 14; D gene: -; J gene: TRBJ2-4; clone size: -; V gene: TRBV2; CDR3 protein: CASILGYSENIQYF; CDR3 DNA: TGTGCCAGCATACTGGGGTACTCCGAAAACATTCAGTACTTC
CDR3 length: 17; D gene: -; J gene: TRBJ2-5; clone size: -; V gene: TRBV19; CDR3 protein: CASSIGQAGSGQETQYF; CDR3 DNA: TGTGCCAGTAGTATAGGCCAGGCCGGGTCGGGTCAAGAGACCCAGTACTTC
CDR3 length: 16; D gene: TRBD1; J gene: TRBJ1-4; clone size: -; V gene: TRBV11-2; CDR3 protein: CASSADRDGLGEKLFF; CDR3 DNA: TGTGCCAGCAGCGCGGACAGGGATGGGTTGGGTGAAAAACTGTTTTTT
CDR3 length: 14; D gene: -; J gene: TRBJ1-1; clone size: -; V gene: TRBV6-1; CDR3 protein: CASSGRSLNTEAFF; CDR3 DNA: TGTGCCAGCAGTGGAAGATCCCTGAACACTGAAGCTTTCTTT
CDR3 length: 16; D gene: TRBD2; J gene: TRBJ2-7; clone size: -; V gene: TRBV7-2; CDR3 protein: CASSTPRTSGTYEQYF; CDR3 DNA: TGTGCCAGCAGCACCCCCCGGACTAGCGGGACCTACGAGCAGTACTTC
CDR3 length: 11; D gene: -; J gene: TRBJ2-3; clone size: once; V gene: TRBV4-2; CDR3 protein: CASSQDVTQYF; CDR3 DNA: TGTGCCAGCAGCCAAGATGTAACGCAGTATTTT
CDR3 length: 14; D gene: -; J gene: TRBJ1-1; clone size: few; V gene: TRBV7-9; CDR3 protein: CACPPPGEYTEAFF; CDR3 DNA: TGTGCCTGCCCACCACCGGGAGAATACACTGAAGCTTTCTTT
CDR3 length: 16; D gene: -; J gene: TRBJ2-3; clone size: -; V gene: TRBV5-1; CDR3 protein: CASSLSSGGNTDTQYF; CDR3 DNA: TGCGCCAGCAGCCTGTCTTCAGGGGGGAACACAGATACGCAGTATTTT
CDR3 length: 17; D gene: TRBD2; J gene: TRBJ2-4; clone size: -; V gene: TRBV4-3; CDR3 protein: CASSQDPMGGAKNIQYF; CDR3 DNA: TGCGCCAGCAGCCAAGATCCAATGGGGGGGGCCAAAAACATTCAGTACTTC
CDR3 length: 14; D gene: -; J gene: TRBJ1-6; clone size: -; V gene: TRBV7-8; CDR3 protein: CASSFARYNSPLHF; CDR3 DNA: TGTGCCAGCAGCTTCGCGCGTTATAATTCACCCCTCCACTTT
CDR3 length: 15; D gene: -; J gene: TRBJ1-3; clone size: -; V gene: TRBV4-2; CDR3 protein: CASSQERGMGNTIYF; CDR3 DNA: TGTGCCAGCAGCCAAGAAAGGGGTATGGGAAACACCATATATTTT
CDR3 length: 16; D gene: -; J gene: TRBJ2-1; clone size: few; V gene: TRBV4-2; CDR3 protein: CASSQEGQGAYNEQFF; CDR3 DNA: TGTGCCAGCAGCCAAGAAGGGCAGGGTGCGTACAATGAGCAGTTCTTC
CDR3 length: 13; D gene: TRBD1; J gene: TRBJ1-2; clone size: -; V gene: TRBV11-2; CDR3 protein: CASSLDRDSIYTF; CDR3 DNA: TGTGCCAGCAGCTTAGATCGGGACAGCATCTACACCTTC
CDR3 length: 14; D gene: -; J gene: TRBJ1-6; clone size: -; V gene: TRBV28; CDR3 protein: CASNGSPNNSPLHF; CDR3 DNA: TGTGCCAGCAACGGCAGCCCAAATAATTCACCCCTCCACTTT
CDR3 length: 14; D gene: TRBD1; J gene: TRBJ2-7; clone size: -; V gene: TRBV19; CDR3 protein: CATSPTGGIYEQYF; CDR3 DNA: TGTGCCACTTCCCCGACAGGGGGGATCTACGAGCAGTACTTC
CDR3 length: 16; D gene: -; J gene: TRBJ1-2; clone size: -; V gene: TRBV27; CDR3 protein: CASSFRQAAWGYGYTF; CDR3 DNA: TGTGCCAGCAGTTTCCGACAGGCCGCGTGGGGCTATGGCTACACCTTC
CDR3 length: 13; D gene: -; J gene: TRBJ1-5; clone size: -; V gene: TRBV6-1; CDR3 protein: CASNKVLNQPQHF; CDR3 DNA: TGTGCCAGCAACAAGGTCCTAAATCAGCCCCAGCATTTT
CDR3 length: 15; D gene: TRBD1; J gene: TRBJ2-1; clone size: -; V gene: TRBV7-7; CDR3 protein: CASSPRTGLNNEQFF; CDR3 DNA: TGTGCTAGCAGCCCGAGGACAGGGCTTAACAATGAGCAGTTCTTC
CDR3 length: 15; D gene: -; J gene: TRBJ2-2; clone size: -; V gene: TRBV30; CDR3 protein: CAWSRRGRSAGELFF; CDR3 DNA: TGTGCCTGGAGTAGACGGGGCCGAAGCGCCGGGGAGCTGTTTTTT
CDR3 length: 17; D gene: TRBD1; J gene: TRBJ2-1; clone size: -; V gene: TRBV4-1; CDR3 protein: CASSQAPWGQAYNEQFF; CDR3 DNA: TGCGCCAGCAGCCAAGCTCCGTGGGGACAGGCTTACAATGAGCAGTTCTTC
CDR3 length: 15; D gene: TRBD1; J gene: TRBJ1-6; clone size: -; V gene: TRBV7-9; CDR3 protein: CASSPGQGANSPLHF; CDR3 DNA: TGTGCCAGCAGCCCGGGACAGGGGGCTAATTCACCCCTCCACTTT
CDR3 length: 14; D gene: -; J gene: TRBJ2-3; clone size: -; V gene: TRBV5-4; CDR3 protein: CASSGRKSTDTQYF; CDR3 DNA: TGTGCCAGCAGTGGGAGGAAGAGCACAGATACGCAGTATTTT
CDR3 length: 15; D gene: -; J gene: TRBJ2-2; clone size: once; V gene: TRBV4-2; CDR3 protein: CASSQDRSAPGELFF; CDR3 DNA: TGTGCCAGCAGCCAAGATAGGTCAGCACCGGGTGAGCTGTTTTTT
CDR3 length: 14; D gene: TRBD1; J gene: TRBJ1-2; clone size: -; V gene: TRBV7-2; CDR3 protein: CASSLGGQGAGYTF; CDR3 DNA: TGTGCCAGCAGCTTAGGGGGACAGGGGGCAGGCTACACCTTC
CDR3 length: 16; D gene: -; J gene: TRBJ1-4; clone size: -; V gene: TRBV4-2; CDR3 protein: CASSQESYGVNEKLFF; CDR3 DNA: TGTGCCAGCAGCCAAGAATCGTACGGCGTTAATGAAAAACTGTTTTTT